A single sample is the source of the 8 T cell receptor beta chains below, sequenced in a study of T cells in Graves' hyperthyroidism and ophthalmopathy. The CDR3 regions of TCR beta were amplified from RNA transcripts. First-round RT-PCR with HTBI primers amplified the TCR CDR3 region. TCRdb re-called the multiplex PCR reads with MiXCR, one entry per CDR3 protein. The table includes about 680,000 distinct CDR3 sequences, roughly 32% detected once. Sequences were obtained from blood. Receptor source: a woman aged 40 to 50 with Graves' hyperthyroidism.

The CDR3 bases are TGTGCCAGCAGCCAGGGGGAGGACACCATATATTTT. Amino acids: CASSQGEDTIYF. The chain joins TRBV6-6 to TRBJ1-3, with 7 bases matching TRBD1. The CDR3 covers 12 residues. Germline lookup yields CDR1 MNHNY and CDR2 SVGAGI (reference sequence). The V and J ends lost 6 bases and 8 bases, in that order; junction bases with no gene match: 4.

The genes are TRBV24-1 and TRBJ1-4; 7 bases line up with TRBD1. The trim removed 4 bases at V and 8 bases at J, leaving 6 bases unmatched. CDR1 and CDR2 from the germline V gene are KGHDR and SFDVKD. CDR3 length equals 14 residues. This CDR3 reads CATSETGLGEKLFF. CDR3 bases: TGTGCCACCAGTGAGACAGGGCTGGGAGAAAAACTGTTTTTT.

In DNA form, the CDR3 reads TGTGCCAGCAGTCCTAGCGGGGCCTCCGGGGAGCTGTTTTTT. It yields the protein CASSPSGASGELFF. V gene TRBV6-5 combines with J gene TRBJ2-2, with 9 bases identical to TRBD2. The V gene end was trimmed by 5 bases and the J gene end by 6 bases; junction bases not matched to a gene: 4. The CDR3 totals 14 residues. The germline gives CDR1 MNHEY, CDR2 SVGAGI.

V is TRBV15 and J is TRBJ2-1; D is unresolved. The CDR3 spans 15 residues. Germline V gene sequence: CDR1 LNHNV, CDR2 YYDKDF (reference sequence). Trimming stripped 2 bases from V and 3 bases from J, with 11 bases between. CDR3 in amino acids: CATSRPPGYYNEQFF. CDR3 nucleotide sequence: TGTGCCACCAGCAGACCTCCGGGTTACTACAATGAGCAGTTCTTC.

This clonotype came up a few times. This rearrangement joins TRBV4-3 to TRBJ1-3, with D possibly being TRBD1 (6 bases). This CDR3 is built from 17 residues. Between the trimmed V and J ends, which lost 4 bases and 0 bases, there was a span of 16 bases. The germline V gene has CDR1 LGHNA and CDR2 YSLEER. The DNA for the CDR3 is TGCGCCAGCAGCCCTATACTAGGGGGAAGCTCTGGAAACACCATATATTTT. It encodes CASSPILGGSSGNTIYF.

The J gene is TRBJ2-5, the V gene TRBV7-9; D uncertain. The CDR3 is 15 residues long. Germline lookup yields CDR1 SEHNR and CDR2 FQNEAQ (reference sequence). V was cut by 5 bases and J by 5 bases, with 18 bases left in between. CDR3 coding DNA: TGTGCCAGCAGCCAAGATGGCGGTTATGGGGAGACCCAGTACTTC. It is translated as CASSQDGGYGETQYF.

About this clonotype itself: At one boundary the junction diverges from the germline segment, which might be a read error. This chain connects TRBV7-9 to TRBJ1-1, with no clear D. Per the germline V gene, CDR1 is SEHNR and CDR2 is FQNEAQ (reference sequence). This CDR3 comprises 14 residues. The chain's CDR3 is CASSSAGVNTETFF. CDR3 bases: TGTGCCAGCAGCTCCGCTGGGGTGAACACTGAAACTTTCTTT.

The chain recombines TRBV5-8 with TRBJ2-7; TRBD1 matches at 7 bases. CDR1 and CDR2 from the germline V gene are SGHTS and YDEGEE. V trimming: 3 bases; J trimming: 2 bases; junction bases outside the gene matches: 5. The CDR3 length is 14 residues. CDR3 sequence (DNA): TGTGCCAGCAGCTCGTTGACAGGGCCCTACGAGCAGTACTTC. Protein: CASSSLTGPYEQYF. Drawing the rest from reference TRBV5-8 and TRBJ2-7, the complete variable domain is EAGVTQSPTHLIKTRGQQATLRCSPISGHTSVYWYQQALGLGLQFLLWYDEGEERNRGNFPPRFSGRQFPNYSSELNVNALELEDSALYLCASSSLTGPYEQYFGPGTRLTVT.